These 5 T cell receptor beta chains share one sample of origin, sequenced in a study of blood T cell repertoires in COVID-19. Sequencing used immunoSEQ multiplex PCR; TCRdb keeps in-frame clones, though not all of them. The repertoire has over 150,000 clones, 94% of them found once; the top ten carry 0.6% to 0.9%. The sample comprised peripheral blood. The receptors derive from a man aged 25-40 years with COVID-19, enrolled during active disease.

The sample holds a few counts of this clone. The J gene is TRBJ1-5, the V gene TRBV30; D is unclear. This CDR3 is 15 amino acids long. Germline V CDR1 and CDR2: GTSNPN, SVGIG (reference sequence). V gave up 0 bases and J gave up 0 bases, with 9 bases separating them. In DNA form, the CDR3 reads TGTGCCTGGAGTGTCGGCGGGTTTAGCAATCAGCCCCAGCATTTT. Encoded protein: CAWSVGGFSNQPQHF.

The chain has TRBV7-6 and TRBJ2-1, with 10 bases that match TRBD2. The germline gives CDR1 SGHVS, CDR2 FNYEAQ. V was clipped by 5 bases and J by 5 bases; unmatched bases: 6. CDR3 length equals 15 residues. For the CDR3, the DNA is TGTGCCAGCAGCCCTACTAGCGGGGAGAACAATGAGCAGTTCTTC. Amino acids: CASSPTSGENNEQFF.

The rearrangement joins TRBV9 to TRBJ2-3, with D maybe TRBD1 (6 bases). Germline V gives CDR1 SGDLS, CDR2 YYNGEE. V was shortened by 0 bases and J by 4 bases, with 18 bases between the two germline ends. This CDR3 has 17 residues. The CDR3 here is CASSVATGQGKPDTQYF. The CDR3 DNA sequence: TGTGCCAGCAGCGTAGCTACAGGGCAGGGGAAGCCAGATACGCAGTATTTT.

This sequence joins TRBV5-1 and TRBJ1-1; a weak D match, TRBD1 (5 bases). Germline lookup yields CDR1 SGHRS and CDR2 YFSETQ. V was cut by 4 bases and J by 7 bases, with 26 bases left in between. The CDR3 covers 17 residues. In DNA form, the CDR3 reads TGCGCCAGCAGCCCAATCGGGACCACGGGGGGTATGCATGAAGCTTTCTTT. The encoded protein is CASSPIGTTGGMHEAFF.

The genes are TRBV2 and TRBJ1-2, with no clear D. V was trimmed by 4 bases and J by 5 bases, leaving 17 bases between them. Germline loops: CDR1 SNHLY, CDR2 FYNNEI. CDR3 size: 15 residues. The CDR3 DNA follows: TGTGCCAGCAGTGTCCAGGTCAGAACCCTGTATGGCTACACCTTC. Its protein product is CASSVQVRTLYGYTF.